The clone carrying this T cell receptor (beta chain) was observed many times. Antigen specificity is unknown. The data stem from a study of identical twins. TCRdb ran MiXCR on the 5' RACE reads and lists one entry per CDR3 protein. The table includes 690,000 or so distinct CDR3 sequences, 8.5% to 9.5% detected once. The V end was cut by 0 bases, the J end by 0 bases, with 5 bases between. This CDR3 region has 15 residues. Germline V gene lookup returns CDR1 LGHNA and CDR2 YSLEER. General study findings and limits: Invariant MAIT and iNKT cells are populations that could partly confound zero-insertion analyses.

This sample also appeared in a second study, on yellow fever vaccine responses in identical twins.

The specimen sequenced was PBMCs. The receptor comes from a woman between 18 and 29 years old in good health. This rearrangement joins TRBV4-3 to TRBJ2-2; D remains ambiguous. The CDR3 nucleotides are TGCGCCAGCAGCCAAGAGTCGACGAACACCGGGGAGCTGTTTTTT. This codes for CASSQESTNTGELFF.